This TCR beta chain was profiled in a study of naive and memory T cell subsets. The beta constant-region primer was an equimolar mix of two oligonucleotides covering TRBC1 and TRBC2. Ligated cDNA was amplified by four rounds of PCR with nested alpha and beta constant-region primers and SP2. TCRdb processed the UMI-ligation and nested PCR reads anew with MiXCR; each CDR3 protein has one entry. This sample has about 150,000 distinct CDR3 sequences, with roughly 22% found just once. Points from the study as a whole: Naive repertoires, especially CD8, held a few larger clonotypes, possibly memory cells re-expressing CD45RA.

This clonotype has just a few counts. Its antigen is not identified. Germline-derived CDR1 and CDR2 are MNHEY and SVGAGI. Trimming at V came to 6 bases and at J to 6 bases, leaving 5 bases not matched to a gene. CDR3 length equals 13 residues. This clonotype originated in a human donor in good health. Sequencing used naive CD4+ T cells from blood. V and J are TRBV6-5 and TRBJ2-7; TRBD2 aligns across 10 bases. CDR3 loop: CASSPGLAFEQYF. In DNA, the CDR3 is TGTGCCAGCAGCCCGGGACTAGCGTTCGAGCAGTACTTC.